The 24 T cell receptor beta chains below were found in one sample sequenced in a study of T cell responses to AZD1222 COVID-19 vaccine. TCRdb's copy holds only in-frame clones and misses some; the assay was immunoSEQ multiplex PCR. Here the sample spans around 120,000 clones, 70% to 90% being singletons. The sequencing used peripheral blood, collected 28 days after the second AZD1222 dose. All receptors come from an adult who received the AZD1222 COVID-19 vaccine.

The chain uses TRBV3-1 (or the pseudogene TRBV3-2) and TRBJ1-6; D ambiguous. Trimming took off 1 base at V and 11 bases at J, with 6 bases between the two ends. Germline lookup yields CDR1 LGHDT and CDR2 YNNKEL (reference sequence). CDR3 size: 12 residues. This CDR3 reads CASSQGDPPLHF. The CDR3 region has the DNA TGTGCCAGCAGCCAAGGCGATCCACCCCTCCACTTT.

V gene TRBV3-1 (or the pseudogene TRBV3-2) combines with J gene TRBJ1-2, with TRBD1 as a possible D gene (5 bases). The V end lost 5 bases, the J end lost 4 bases, and 8 bases lay between the germline ends. The germline V gene has CDR1 LGHDT and CDR2 YNNKEL (reference sequence). This CDR3 spans 12 amino acids. Here the CDR3 reads CASSGDSYGYTF. In DNA form, the CDR3 reads TGTGCCAGCAGCGGCGACAGCTATGGCTACACCTTC.

The chain has TRBV5-4 and TRBJ1-2; perhaps TRBD1 as D (5 bases). This CDR3 has 14 amino acids. Germline V gene lookup returns CDR1 SGHNT and CDR2 YYREEE (reference sequence). V was trimmed by 4 bases and J by 4 bases, leaving 14 bases between them. In DNA, the CDR3 is TGTGCCAGCAGCCTGCTTGCAGGGAGCTATGGCTACACCTTC. Translating gives CASSLLAGSYGYTF.

V gene TRBV30 combines with J gene TRBJ2-1; 12 nucleotides align to TRBD2. This CDR3 region has 16 residues. The trim removed 4 bases at V and 0 bases at J, leaving 4 bases unmatched. The germline CDR1 and CDR2 sequences are GTSNPN and SVGIG (reference sequence). DNA for the CDR3: TGTGCCTGGAACCTACTAGCGGGAGGCTCCTACAATGAGCAGTTCTTC. This encodes CAWNLLAGGSYNEQFF.

This rearrangement joins TRBV19 to TRBJ2-7; weak D call: TRBD1 (6 bases). Germline CDR1 is LNHDA and CDR2 is SQIVND (reference sequence). This CDR3 region has 13 residues. V was clipped by 6 bases and J by 0 bases, with 9 bases between them. The CDR3 DNA reads as TGTGCCAGTAGACGAGGGGGCTCCTACGAGCAGTACTTC. Its translation: CASRRGGSYEQYF.

This chain uses TRBV4-1 with TRBJ2-3; D tentatively fits TRBD1 or TRBD2 (6 bases each). The CDR3 loop spans 18 amino acids. V was shortened by 0 bases and J by 3 bases, with 19 bases between the two germline ends. Germline CDR1 reads MGHRA; CDR2 reads YSYEKL. The CDR3 is CASSQESGGPGWTDTQYF. CDR3 bases: TGCGCCAGCAGCCAAGAAAGTGGGGGGCCCGGGTGGACAGATACGCAGTATTTT.

This clone was seen once. This rearrangement joins TRBV19 to TRBJ2-3; D remains unclear. CDR1 is LNHDA and CDR2 is SQIVND in the germline V gene (reference sequence). This CDR3 is built from 14 residues. V was cut by 4 bases and J by 1 base, with 9 bases left in between. CDR3 in amino acids: CASSTWTGTDTQYF. The CDR3 nucleotides read TGTGCCAGTAGTACGTGGACGGGCACAGATACGCAGTATTTT.

The chain carries TRBV5-6 and TRBJ1-6, with D possibly TRBD1 on 6 matching bases. The CDR3 extends over 15 amino acids. From germline, CDR1 is SGHDT and CDR2 YYEEEE. V was trimmed by 4 bases and J by 4 bases, leaving 12 bases between them. This CDR3 reads CASSLDRNYNSPLHF. CDR3 coding DNA: TGTGCCAGCAGCCTGGACAGAAATTATAATTCACCCCTCCACTTT. Variable domain in full (rest from reference TRBV5-6 and TRBJ1-6): DAGVTQSPTHLIKTRGQQVTLRCSPKSGHDTVSWYQQALGQGPQFIFQYYEEEERQRGNFPDRFSGHQFPNYSSELNVNALLLGDSALYLCASSLDRNYNSPLHFGNGTRLTVT.

J is TRBJ2-1 and V is TRBV9; tentatively, D is TRBD1 (6 bases). The CDR3 spans 15 residues. Germline assignment: CDR1 SGDLS and CDR2 YYNGEE. The ends were cut back, 0 bases at V and 10 bases at J, with 17 bases in the middle. The CDR3 protein is CASSVGAGDAYEQFF. As DNA, the CDR3 is TGTGCCAGCAGCGTAGGGGCAGGGGATGCGTACGAGCAGTTCTTC.

This clone was seen a single time. This chain connects TRBV5-5 to TRBJ1-5; D remains unclear. V was shortened by 0 bases and J by 3 bases, with 10 bases between the two germline ends. This CDR3 is 15 amino acids long. CDR1 and CDR2 from the germline V gene are SGHKS and YYEKEE (reference sequence). For the CDR3, the DNA is TGTGCCAGCAGCTTGGTTCCGGCAGACAATCAGCCCCAGCATTTT. As protein: CASSLVPADNQPQHF.

This chain links TRBV2 with TRBJ2-2; D may be TRBD2 (7 bases). CDR1 and CDR2 (germline): SNHLY, FYNNEI. The CDR3 is 13 residues long. Trimming took 4 bases from V and 6 from J, leaving 9 bases between them. This chain's CDR3 is CASSAGGPGELFF. The CDR3 DNA is TGTGCCAGCAGTGCCGGGGGGCCCGGGGAGCTGTTTTTT.

This clone was seen a handful of times. The J gene is TRBJ1-5, the V gene TRBV29-1, with D unresolved. This CDR3 is built from 13 residues. With 4 bases removed from V and 6 bases from J, the gap between germline ends came to 13 bases. Germline values: CDR1 SQVTM, CDR2 ANQGSEA. The CDR3 coding sequence is TGCAGCGTTGTGGAAACGGTGGGTCAGCCCCAGCATTTT. It is translated as CSVVETVGQPQHF.

This sequence joins TRBV24-1 and TRBJ2-1, with a possible D match to TRBD1 (6 bases). There are 14 residues in the CDR3. Germline CDR1 reads KGHDR; CDR2 reads SFDVKD. Deletions cut 5 bases from V and 3 bases from J, with 10 bases between. Here the CDR3 reads CATSGRGGYNEQFF. The CDR3 coding sequence is TGTGCCACCAGTGGCAGGGGCGGCTACAATGAGCAGTTCTTC.

The rearrangement links TRBV30 to TRBJ2-5; D remains ambiguous. The CDR3 extends over 11 amino acids. CDR1 and CDR2 (germline): GTSNPN, SVGIG (reference sequence). Trimming pared 6 bases from V and 4 bases from J, leaving 9 bases between. CDR3 sequence reads: CACQIGETQYF. The CDR3 bases are TGTGCCTGTCAGATCGGAGAGACCCAGTACTTC. The entire variable domain, with the rest obtained from reference TRBV30 and TRBJ2-5, is as follows: SQTIHQWPATLVQPVGSPLSLECTVEGTSNPNLYWYRQAAGRGLQLLFYSVGIGQISSEVPQNLSASRPQDRQFILSSKKLLLSDSGFYLCACQIGETQYFGPGTRLLVL.

The V call is TRBV27, the J call TRBJ2-1; D gene unclear. The CDR3 sequence is 15 residues long. Per germline, CDR1 MNHEY and CDR2 SMNVEV (reference sequence). The V and J ends lost 5 bases and 5 bases respectively, with 16 bases between them. The CDR3 here is CASSTSLGLNNEQFF. The CDR3 bases are TGTGCCAGCAGTACCTCGCTTGGTCTGAACAATGAGCAGTTCTTC.

The chain has TRBV19 and TRBJ2-7; 12 bases align to TRBD2. Germline V gene data show CDR1 as LNHDA and CDR2 as SQIVND (reference sequence). The CDR3 length is 15 residues. Trimming at V came to 5 bases and at J to 3 bases, leaving 5 bases not matched to a gene. Here the CDR3 reads CASSGTSGRFYEQYF. DNA for the CDR3: TGTGCCAGTAGTGGAACTAGCGGGAGGTTCTACGAGCAGTACTTC. The whole variable domain, filled in from reference TRBV19 and TRBJ2-7, reads DGGITQSPKYLFRKEGQNVTLSCEQNLNHDAMYWYRQDPGQGLRLIYYSQIVNDFQKGDIAEGYSVSREKKESFPLTVTSAQKNPTAFYLCASSGTSGRFYEQYFGPGTRLTVT.

This clone was detected a few times. The chain joins TRBV14 to TRBJ2-7; D remains unclear. The CDR3 spans 13 residues. CDR1 and CDR2 (germline): SGHDN, FVKESK. Trimming stripped 3 bases from V and 4 bases from J, with 10 bases between. CDR3 nucleotide sequence: TGTGCCAGCAGCCACCGCAGGAATTACGAGCAGTACTTC. The encoded protein is CASSHRRNYEQYF.

This chain joins TRBV7-9 and TRBJ1-1; D remains ambiguous. Per germline, CDR1 SEHNR and CDR2 FQNEAQ (reference sequence). Trimming stripped 5 bases from V and 11 bases from J, with 18 bases between. The CDR3 contains 13 residues. The DNA of the CDR3 is TGTGCCAGCAGCCCACTTTCGGACGGTGGGGCTTTCTTT. Protein product: CASSPLSDGGAFF. The whole variable domain, remainder taken from reference TRBV7-9 and TRBJ1-1, is DTGVSQNPRHKITKRGQNVTFRCDPISEHNRLYWYRQTLGQGPEFLTYFQNEAQLEKSRLLSDRFSAERPKGSFSTLEIQRTEQGDSAMYLCASSPLSDGGAFFGQGTRLTVV.

V usage is TRBV2 and J usage is TRBJ2-1; a weak D match, TRBD1 (5 bases). This CDR3 is built from 15 residues. Germline assignment: CDR1 SNHLY and CDR2 FYNNEI. V was shortened by 6 bases and J by 10 bases, with 22 bases between the two germline ends. The CDR3 here is CASSDRQLIIEEQFF. The CDR3 DNA follows: TGTGCCAGCAGCGATAGACAGTTAATTATCGAGGAGCAGTTCTTC.

J is TRBJ1-5 and V is TRBV28; D possibly corresponds to TRBD1 (6 bases). Germline CDR1 MDHEN, CDR2 SYDVKM. The CDR3 length is 14 residues. V lost 6 bases and J lost 6, with 15 bases in between. CDR3 DNA sequence: TGTGCCAGCAGCGGGAGGGGGGCGAGTCAGCCCCAGCATTTT. This translates into CASSGRGASQPQHF.

This clone was seen more than once but under ten times. The chain is built from TRBV27 and TRBJ2-1; TRBD2 agrees at 14 bases. Trimming removed 0 bases from V and 10 bases from J; junction bases left unmatched: 8. Germline CDR1 and CDR2: MNHEY and SMNVEV (reference sequence). The CDR3 is made up of 17 amino acids. DNA of the CDR3: TGTGCCAGCAGTTTATCCTTTCCCGGGACTAGCGGGAGAGAGCAGTTCTTC. Translating gives CASSLSFPGTSGREQFF.

This chain connects TRBV19 to TRBJ2-5; D ambiguous. The V and J ends lost 1 base and 5 bases respectively, with 5 bases between them. Germline CDR1 reads LNHDA; CDR2 reads SQIVND (reference sequence). The CDR3 runs 12 residues. The CDR3 loop reads CASSIVTETQYF. CDR3 sequence (DNA): TGTGCCAGTAGTATAGTTACGGAGACCCAGTACTTC.

The genes are TRBV4-3 and TRBJ1-6, with no clear D. The germline V gene has CDR1 LGHNA and CDR2 YSLEER. V was clipped by 0 bases and J by 5 bases, with 8 bases between them. This CDR3 is 15 amino acids long. This chain's CDR3 is CASSQDSPNNSPLHF. Written as DNA, the CDR3 is TGCGCCAGCAGCCAAGATAGTCCAAATAATTCACCCCTCCACTTT.

The chain recombines TRBV5-6 with TRBJ2-7; no definite D call. This CDR3 is built from 12 residues. The V gene's germline CDR1 is SGHDT and CDR2 YYEEEE. V dropped 1 base and J dropped 3 bases, with 5 bases sitting between them. The CDR3 DNA follows: TGTGCCAGCAGCTTGTATGGCTACGAGCAGTACTTC. Translating gives CASSLYGYEQYF. The full variable domain, with the rest looked up from reference TRBV5-6 and TRBJ2-7, is DAGVTQSPTHLIKTRGQQVTLRCSPKSGHDTVSWYQQALGQGPQFIFQYYEEEERQRGNFPDRFSGHQFPNYSSELNVNALLLGDSALYLCASSLYGYEQYFGPGTRLTVT.